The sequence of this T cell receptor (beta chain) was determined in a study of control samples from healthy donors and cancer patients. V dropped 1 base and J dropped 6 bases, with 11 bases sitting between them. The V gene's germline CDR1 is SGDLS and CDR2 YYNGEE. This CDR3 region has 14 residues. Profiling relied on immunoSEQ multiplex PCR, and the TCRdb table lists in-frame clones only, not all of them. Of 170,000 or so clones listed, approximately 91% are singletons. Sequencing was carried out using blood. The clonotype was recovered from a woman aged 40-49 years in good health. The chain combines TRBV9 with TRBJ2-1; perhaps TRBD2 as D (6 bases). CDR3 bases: TGTGCCAGCAGCGTATTAGGCGGGGTCAATGAGCAGTTCTTC. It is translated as CASSVLGGVNEQFF.